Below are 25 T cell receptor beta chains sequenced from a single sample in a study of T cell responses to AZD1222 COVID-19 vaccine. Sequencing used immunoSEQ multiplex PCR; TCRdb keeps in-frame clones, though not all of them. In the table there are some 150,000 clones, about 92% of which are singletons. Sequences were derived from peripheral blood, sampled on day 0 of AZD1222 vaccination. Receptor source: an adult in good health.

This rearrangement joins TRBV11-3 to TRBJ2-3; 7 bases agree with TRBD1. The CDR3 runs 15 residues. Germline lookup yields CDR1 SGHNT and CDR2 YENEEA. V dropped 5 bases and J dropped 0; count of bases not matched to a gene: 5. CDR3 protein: CASSRRQGSTDTQYF. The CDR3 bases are TGTGCCAGCAGCCGCAGACAGGGAAGCACAGATACGCAGTATTTT.

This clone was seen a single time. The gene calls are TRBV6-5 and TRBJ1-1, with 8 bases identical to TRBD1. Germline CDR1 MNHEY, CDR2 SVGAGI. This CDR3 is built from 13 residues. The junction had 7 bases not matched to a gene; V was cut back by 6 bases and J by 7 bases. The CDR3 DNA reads TGTGCCAGCAGATTCGGACAGGGCGGTGAAGCTTTCTTT. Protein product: CASRFGQGGEAFF.

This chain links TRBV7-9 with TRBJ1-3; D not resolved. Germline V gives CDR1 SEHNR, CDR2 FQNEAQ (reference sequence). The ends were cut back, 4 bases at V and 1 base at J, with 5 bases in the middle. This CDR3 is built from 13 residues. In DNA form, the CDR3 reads TGTGCCAGCAGCTCCCCGTCTGGAAACACCATATATTTT. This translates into CASSSPSGNTIYF.

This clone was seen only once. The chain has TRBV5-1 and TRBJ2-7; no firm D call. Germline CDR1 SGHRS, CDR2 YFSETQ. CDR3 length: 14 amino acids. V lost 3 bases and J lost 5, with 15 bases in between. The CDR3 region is CASSYRSLINEQYF. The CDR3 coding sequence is TGCGCCAGCAGCTATCGTTCGCTAATTAACGAGCAGTACTTC.

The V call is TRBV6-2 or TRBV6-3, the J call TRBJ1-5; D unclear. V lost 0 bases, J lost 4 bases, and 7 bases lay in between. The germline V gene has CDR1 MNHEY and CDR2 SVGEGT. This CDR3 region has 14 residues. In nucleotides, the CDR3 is TGTGCCAGCAGTTACTCATACAGAAATCAGCCCCAGCATTTT. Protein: CASSYSYRNQPQHF.

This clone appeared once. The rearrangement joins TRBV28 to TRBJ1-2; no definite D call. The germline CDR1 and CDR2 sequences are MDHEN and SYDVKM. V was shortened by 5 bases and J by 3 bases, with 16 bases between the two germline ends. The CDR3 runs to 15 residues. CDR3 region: CASSVSQVRDYGYTF. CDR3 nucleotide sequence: TGTGCCAGCAGTGTGTCCCAAGTCCGGGACTATGGCTACACCTTC.

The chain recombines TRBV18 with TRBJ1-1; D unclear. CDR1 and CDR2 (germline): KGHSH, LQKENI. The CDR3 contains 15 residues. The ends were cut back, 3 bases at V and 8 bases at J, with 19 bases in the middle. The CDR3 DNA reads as TGTGCCAGCTCACCCTCGATCGCCATGGGTTTAGAAGCTTTCTTT. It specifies CASSPSIAMGLEAFF. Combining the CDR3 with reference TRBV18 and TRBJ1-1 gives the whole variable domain NAGVMQNPRHLVRRRGQEARLRCSPMKGHSHVYWYRQLPEEGLKFMVYLQKENIIDESGMPKERFSAEFPKEGPSILRIQQVVRGDSAAYFCASSPSIAMGLEAFFGQGTRLTVV.

CDR3 amino acids: CASSLAPTSGGSSTDTQYF. The CDR3 DNA reads as TGTGCCAGCAGCTTAGCGCCGACTAGCGGGGGGTCTAGCACAGATACGCAGTATTTT. The chain carries TRBV7-6 and TRBJ2-3; 13 bases map to TRBD2. CDR1 SGHVS and CDR2 FNYEAQ come from the germline V gene. With V trimmed by 0 bases and J by 0 bases, 6 bases remained unmatched. The CDR3 runs to 19 residues.

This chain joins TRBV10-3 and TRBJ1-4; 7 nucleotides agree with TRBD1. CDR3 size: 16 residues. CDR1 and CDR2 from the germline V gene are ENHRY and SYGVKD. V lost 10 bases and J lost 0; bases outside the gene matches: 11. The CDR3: CATRDSSYTTNEKLFF. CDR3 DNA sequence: TGTGCCACCAGGGACAGCTCGTACACAACTAATGAAAAACTGTTTTTT.

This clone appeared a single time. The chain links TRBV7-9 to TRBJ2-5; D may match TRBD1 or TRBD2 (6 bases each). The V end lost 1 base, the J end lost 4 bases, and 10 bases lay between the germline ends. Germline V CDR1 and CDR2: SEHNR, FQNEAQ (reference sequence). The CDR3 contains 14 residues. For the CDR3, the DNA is TGTGCCAGCAGCTTAGACGGGGGCGGAGAGACCCAGTACTTC. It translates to CASSLDGGGETQYF.

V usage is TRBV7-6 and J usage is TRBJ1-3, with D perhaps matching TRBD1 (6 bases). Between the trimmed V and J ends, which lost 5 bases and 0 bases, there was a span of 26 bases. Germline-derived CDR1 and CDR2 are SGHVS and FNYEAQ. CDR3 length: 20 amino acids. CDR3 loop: CASSDLRGRGLRTSGNTIYF. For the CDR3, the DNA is TGTGCCAGCAGCGACCTGAGGGGACGGGGGCTTCGAACCTCTGGAAACACCATATATTTT.

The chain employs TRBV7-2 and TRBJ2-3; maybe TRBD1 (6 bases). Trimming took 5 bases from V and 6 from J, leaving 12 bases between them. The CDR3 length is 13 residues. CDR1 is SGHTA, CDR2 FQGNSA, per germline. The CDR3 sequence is CASSLQGGDTQYF. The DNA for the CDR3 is TGTGCCAGCAGCCTACAGGGTGGGGATACGCAGTATTTT.

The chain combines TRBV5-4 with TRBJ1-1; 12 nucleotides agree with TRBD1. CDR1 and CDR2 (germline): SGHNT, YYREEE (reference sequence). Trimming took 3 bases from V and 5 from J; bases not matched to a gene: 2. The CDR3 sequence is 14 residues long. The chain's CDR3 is CASSWDRGRTEAFF. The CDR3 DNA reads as TGTGCCAGCAGCTGGGACAGGGGGCGAACTGAAGCTTTCTTT.

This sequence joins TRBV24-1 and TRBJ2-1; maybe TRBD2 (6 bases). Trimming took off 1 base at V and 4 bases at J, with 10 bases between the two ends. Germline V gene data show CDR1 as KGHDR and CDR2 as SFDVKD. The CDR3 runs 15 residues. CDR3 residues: CATSDFRGSYNEQFF. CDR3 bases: TGTGCCACCAGTGATTTTCGGGGGTCTTACAATGAGCAGTTCTTC.

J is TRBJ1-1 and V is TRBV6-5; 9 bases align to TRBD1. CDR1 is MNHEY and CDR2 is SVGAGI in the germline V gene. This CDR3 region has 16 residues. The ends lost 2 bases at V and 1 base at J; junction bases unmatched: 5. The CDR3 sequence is CASSYGTGTTNTEAFF. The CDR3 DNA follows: TGTGCCAGCAGTTACGGGACAGGGACAACGAACACTGAAGCTTTCTTT.

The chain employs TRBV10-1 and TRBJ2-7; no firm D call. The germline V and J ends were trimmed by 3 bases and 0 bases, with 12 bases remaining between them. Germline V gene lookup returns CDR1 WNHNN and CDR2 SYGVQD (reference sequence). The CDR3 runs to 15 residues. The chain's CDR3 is CASSECRASSYEQYF. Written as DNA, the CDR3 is TGCGCCAGCAGTGAATGCCGGGCTAGCTCCTACGAGCAGTACTTC.

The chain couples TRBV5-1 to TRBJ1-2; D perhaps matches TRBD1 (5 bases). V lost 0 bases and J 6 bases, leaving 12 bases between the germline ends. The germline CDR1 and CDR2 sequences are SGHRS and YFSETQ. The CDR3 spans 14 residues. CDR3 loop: CASSLASPGNGYTF. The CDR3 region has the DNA TGCGCCAGCAGCTTGGCCTCGCCAGGGAATGGCTACACCTTC.

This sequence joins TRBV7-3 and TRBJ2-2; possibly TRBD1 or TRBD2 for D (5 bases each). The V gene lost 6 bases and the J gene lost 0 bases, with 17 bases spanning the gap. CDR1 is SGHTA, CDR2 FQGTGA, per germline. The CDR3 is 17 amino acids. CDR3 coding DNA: TGTGCCAGCAGAAGCCGAGGGGCAGCATCGAACACCGGGGAGCTGTTTTTT. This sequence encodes CASRSRGAASNTGELFF.

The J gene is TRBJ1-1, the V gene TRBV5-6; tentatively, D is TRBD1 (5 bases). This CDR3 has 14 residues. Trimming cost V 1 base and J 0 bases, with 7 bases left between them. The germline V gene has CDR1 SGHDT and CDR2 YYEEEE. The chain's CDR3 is CASSLRGMNTEAFF. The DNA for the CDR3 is TGTGCCAGCAGCTTGCGGGGGATGAACACTGAAGCTTTCTTT.

CDR3 in amino acids: CATSNRGGETQYF. The CDR3 nucleotides are TGTGCCACCAGCAACCGGGGGGGGGAGACCCAGTACTTC. V usage is TRBV21-1 and J usage is TRBJ2-5; the table assigns TRBD2, which was not confirmed against the DNA. TRBV21-1 is a documented pseudogene. The CDR3 totals 13 residues.

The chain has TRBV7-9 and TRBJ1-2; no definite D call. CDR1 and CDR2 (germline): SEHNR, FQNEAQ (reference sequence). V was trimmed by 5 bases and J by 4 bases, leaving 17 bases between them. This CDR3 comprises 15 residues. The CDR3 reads CASSPTLWQPYGYTF. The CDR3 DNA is TGTGCCAGCAGCCCCACTTTATGGCAGCCCTATGGCTACACCTTC.

This CDR3 is CASSQAWVTGDDGYTF. Here the CDR3 DNA reads TGTGCCAGCAGCCAAGCTTGGGTTACAGGGGATGATGGCTACACCTTC. The chain is built from TRBV7-2 and TRBJ1-2; 7 bases are shared with TRBD1. Unmatched junction bases numbered 15, after V lost 5 bases and J lost 6 bases. The germline V gene encodes CDR1 SGHTA and CDR2 FQGNSA. This CDR3 has 16 amino acids.

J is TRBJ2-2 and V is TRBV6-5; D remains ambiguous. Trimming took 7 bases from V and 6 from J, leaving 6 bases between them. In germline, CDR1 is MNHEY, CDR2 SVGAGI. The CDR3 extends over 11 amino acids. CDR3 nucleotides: TGTGCCAGCATGTCGGCCGGGGAGCTGTTTTTT. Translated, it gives CASMSAGELFF.

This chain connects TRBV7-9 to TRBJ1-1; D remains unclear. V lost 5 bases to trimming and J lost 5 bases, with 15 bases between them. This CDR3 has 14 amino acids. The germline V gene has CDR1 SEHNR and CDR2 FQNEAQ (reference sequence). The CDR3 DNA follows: TGTGCCAGCAGCCAGATCCTAGTAGGGACTGAAGCTTTCTTT. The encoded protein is CASSQILVGTEAFF. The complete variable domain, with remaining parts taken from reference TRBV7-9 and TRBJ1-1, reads DTGVSQNPRHKITKRGQNVTFRCDPISEHNRLYWYRQTLGQGPEFLTYFQNEAQLEKSRLLSDRFSAERPKGSFSTLEIQRTEQGDSAMYLCASSQILVGTEAFFGQGTRLTVV.

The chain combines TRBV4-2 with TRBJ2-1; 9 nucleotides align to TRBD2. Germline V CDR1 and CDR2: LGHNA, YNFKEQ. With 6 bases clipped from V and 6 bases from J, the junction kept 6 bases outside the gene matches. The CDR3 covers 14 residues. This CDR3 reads CASRAGGLFNEQFF. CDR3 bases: TGTGCCAGCAGAGCGGGGGGTTTGTTCAATGAGCAGTTCTTC.